This TCR beta chain was sequenced during a study of cytomegalovirus exposure and HLA in healthy donors. Study at large: As released early, the data held 75 million to 90 million unique TCRs from HLA-typed donors. Findings and caveats of the study: The authors listed over 150 TCR beta chains as cytomegalovirus-associated. Reportedly, a later analysis found an Asian-associated ancestry cluster had fewer N-insertions than the roughly 670-donor mean.

PCR primers comprised 60 Vbeta and 13 Jbeta primers. Generated by immunoSEQ multiplex PCR, the TCRdb table keeps only in-frame clones and is missing some. Among around 76,000 clones, 78% were seen once, and the ten largest hold 8% to 10%. There are 16 residues in the CDR3. V was cut by 5 bases and J by 5 bases, with 19 bases left in between. Germline V gives CDR1 SSHAT, CDR2 FNYEAQ (reference sequence). This clone was seen a few times. Its specificity is not known. This clonotype was obtained from a woman between 40 and 55 years old in good health and CMV-seropositive. The V call is TRBV7-7, the J call TRBJ2-1, with a weak D call TRBD1 (5 bases). The sequenced sample consisted of PBMCs. The CDR3, as DNA: TGTGCCAGCAGCCCCGGACCCAGGGCTAAGGACAATGAGCAGTTCTTC. Translating gives CASSPGPRAKDNEQFF.